Following are 26 T cell receptor beta chains from one sample sequenced in a study of T cell responses to AZD1222 COVID-19 vaccine. The table came from immunoSEQ multiplex PCR; TCRdb's copy has only in-frame clones and leaves some out. Of 200,000 to 300,000 clones listed, 85% to 95% are singletons. This sample comprised peripheral blood, obtained on day 0 of AZD1222 vaccination. The receptors stem from an adult in good health.

The chain links TRBV3-1 (or the pseudogene TRBV3-2) to TRBJ1-1; D not resolved. The germline CDR1 and CDR2 sequences are LGHDT and YNNKEL (reference sequence). The CDR3 spans 15 residues. V was cut by 4 bases and J by 1 base, with 13 bases left in between. CDR3 region: CASSLGGTGNTEAFF. The CDR3 nucleotides are TGTGCCAGCAGCCTTGGTGGCACTGGGAACACTGAAGCTTTCTTT.

The V and J genes are TRBV7-8 and TRBJ1-2; no firm D call. The CDR3 is 13 amino acids. From germline, CDR1 is SGHVS and CDR2 FQNEAQ. V was pared by 0 bases and J by 8 bases, with 10 bases between. CDR3 DNA: TGTGCCAGCAGCTTAGCTAGGGAAGGCGGCTACACCTTC. Encoded protein: CASSLAREGGYTF.

V is TRBV5-4 and J is TRBJ2-7; no reliable D call. The CDR3 spans 14 residues. Germline V gene data show CDR1 as SGHNT and CDR2 as YYREEE (reference sequence). Trimming took off 0 bases at V and 0 bases at J, with 7 bases between the two ends. CDR3: CASSLDHSSYEQYF. The CDR3 region has the DNA TGTGCCAGCAGCTTGGATCACAGCTCCTACGAGCAGTACTTC.

In DNA, the CDR3 is TGTGCCAGTAGCTTGCGGACAGGGGTCAACTATGGCTACACCTTC. It specifies CASSLRTGVNYGYTF. The J gene is TRBJ1-2, the V gene TRBV19; 9 bases are shared with TRBD1. J was trimmed by 2 bases and V by 6 bases; bases with no gene match: 7. CDR1 LNHDA and CDR2 SQIVND come from the germline V gene (reference sequence). The CDR3 spans 15 residues.

The chain's CDR3 is CASSTTGGDWNYGYTF. DNA for the CDR3: TGTGCCAGCAGTACCACAGGGGGCGACTGGAACTATGGCTACACCTTC. The gene calls are TRBV28 and TRBJ1-2; 9 bases map to TRBD1. Per the germline V gene, CDR1 is MDHEN and CDR2 is SYDVKM. The CDR3 has 16 residues. V shed 5 bases and J 2 bases; nucleotides not matched to a gene: 9.

The chain has TRBV2 and TRBJ1-2; D gene uncertain. The V end was cut by 1 base, the J end by 8 bases, with 5 bases between. Per the germline V gene, CDR1 is SNHLY and CDR2 is FYNNEI. CDR3 length equals 11 residues. CDR3 sequence: CASSEDSGYTF. The CDR3 DNA reads TGTGCCAGCAGTGAAGACAGCGGCTACACCTTC.

The V call is TRBV5-1, the J call TRBJ2-7; a weak D match, TRBD2 (6 bases). Germline lookup yields CDR1 SGHRS and CDR2 YFSETQ. V was trimmed by 4 bases and J by 6 bases, leaving 11 bases between them. The length of the CDR3 is 12 residues. CDR3 nucleotide sequence: TGCGCCAGCAGCGATCAGGGAGGCGAGCAGTACTTC. It specifies CASSDQGGEQYF.

The V call is TRBV28, the J call TRBJ1-1; no definite D call. The V and J ends lost 3 bases and 1 base respectively, with 15 bases between them. The CDR3 runs 16 residues. The V gene's germline CDR1 is MDHEN and CDR2 SYDVKM. The CDR3 protein is CASSFFGRAGNTEAFF. The CDR3 nucleotides read TGTGCCAGCAGTTTTTTCGGGCGGGCCGGGAACACTGAAGCTTTCTTT.

The V and J genes are TRBV5-4 and TRBJ2-7, with D possibly matching TRBD1 (6 bases). V was pared by 4 bases and J by 5 bases, with 13 bases between. Germline CDR1 is SGHNT and CDR2 is YYREEE (reference sequence). This CDR3 region has 13 residues. Here the CDR3 DNA reads TGTGCCAGCAGCCGAGAGGGGGTCCACGAGCAGTACTTC. Translation: CASSREGVHEQYF.

This clone is a singleton in its sample. The gene calls are TRBV5-1 and TRBJ2-3; 8 nucleotides line up with TRBD1. With V trimmed by 2 bases and J by 4 bases, 3 bases remained unmatched. The CDR3 runs 14 residues. The germline V gene has CDR1 SGHRS and CDR2 YFSETQ. CDR3 in amino acids: CASSFGQGADTQYF. Here the CDR3 DNA reads TGCGCCAGCAGCTTCGGACAGGGAGCAGATACGCAGTATTTT.

The chain recombines TRBV7-2 with TRBJ2-7, with 7 bases aligning to TRBD2. CDR3 length: 12 amino acids. The V gene's germline CDR1 is SGHTA and CDR2 FQGNSA. J gave up 6 bases and V 2 bases, and 1 base lay outside the gene matches. CDR3: CASSLTGGEQYF. For the CDR3, the DNA is TGTGCCAGCAGCTTAACGGGGGGCGAGCAGTACTTC. Full variable domain (remainder filled in from reference TRBV7-2 and TRBJ2-7): GAGVSQSPSNKVTEKGKDVELRCDPISGHTALYWYRQSLGQGLEFLIYFQGNSAPDKSGLPSDRFSAERTGGSVSTLTIQRTQQEDSAVYLCASSLTGGEQYFGPGTRLTVT.

The V call is TRBV6-5, the J call TRBJ2-5; TRBD2 matches at 7 bases. The CDR3 totals 15 residues. V lost 8 bases to trimming and J lost 0 bases; unmatched junction nucleotides: 9. Germline V gene sequence: CDR1 MNHEY, CDR2 SVGAGI. CDR3 bases: TGTGCCAGCGGCTTGGGGGGGTTGGACCAAGAGACCCAGTACTTC. As protein: CASGLGGLDQETQYF.

J is TRBJ2-3 and V is TRBV4-2; D is possibly TRBD2 (5 bases). The CDR3 covers 14 residues. CDR1 LGHNA and CDR2 YNFKEQ come from the germline V gene. Trimming stripped 0 bases from V and 4 bases from J, with 8 bases between. CDR3 amino acids: CASSQDARADTQYF. In DNA, the CDR3 is TGTGCCAGCAGCCAAGACGCGAGGGCAGATACGCAGTATTTT.

This CDR3 is CASVRPGAYEQYF. CDR3 DNA: TGTGCCAGCGTACGACCGGGGGCCTACGAGCAGTACTTC. This chain joins TRBV25-1 and TRBJ2-7; perhaps TRBD2 as D (6 bases). Germline V gene sequence: CDR1 MGHDK, CDR2 SYGVNS. The ends were cut back, 8 bases at V and 2 bases at J, with 13 bases in the middle. CDR3 length: 13 amino acids.

The CDR3 spells CASSVRGGGGTDTQYF. DNA of the CDR3: TGTGCCAGCAGTGTGCGTGGCGGGGGGGGCACAGATACGCAGTATTTT. This chain uses TRBV2 with TRBJ2-3; 9 positions agree with TRBD2. Germline V gene sequence: CDR1 SNHLY, CDR2 FYNNEI. The CDR3 sequence is 16 residues long. Losses at the gene ends were 4 bases for V and 1 base for J; bases not matched to a gene: 6.

This clone was counted a few times. This chain links TRBV10-3 with TRBJ2-7, with TRBD2 matching 11 bases. This CDR3 spans 16 amino acids. V lost 4 bases and J lost 2; bases outside the gene matches: 7. Looked up from germline, CDR1 is ENHRY and CDR2 is SYGVKD. The CDR3 protein is CAISGTSGGPTYEQYF. The CDR3, as DNA: TGTGCCATCAGTGGTACTAGCGGGGGCCCTACCTACGAGCAGTACTTC.

The chain links TRBV7-9 to TRBJ2-3; the D is unclear. V lost 7 bases to trimming and J lost 1 base, with 15 bases between them. The CDR3 extends over 15 amino acids. Per the germline V gene, CDR1 is SEHNR and CDR2 is FQNEAQ (reference sequence). The CDR3 loop is CASTLWGSGTDTQYF. The CDR3, as DNA: TGTGCCAGCACCCTTTGGGGTTCTGGCACAGATACGCAGTATTTT.

The V call is TRBV12-3 or TRBV12-4, the J call TRBJ1-1; D call uncertain. The CDR3 has 13 residues. With 3 bases removed from V and 4 bases from J, the gap between germline ends came to 9 bases. The CDR3 loop reads CASSFVEGTEAFF. The CDR3 bases are TGTGCCAGCAGTTTTGTGGAGGGCACTGAAGCTTTCTTT.

V is TRBV7-2 and J is TRBJ2-2, with D perhaps matching TRBD1 (6 bases). V lost 5 bases and J 7 bases, leaving 14 bases between the germline ends. The CDR3 runs to 14 residues. The germline gives CDR1 SGHTA, CDR2 FQGNSA. As DNA, the CDR3 is TGTGCCAGCAGCCCATGGGGGCTTGGCGGGGAGCTGTTTTTT. Its protein product is CASSPWGLGGELFF.

This chain links TRBV9 with TRBJ2-7; a weak D match, TRBD1 (6 bases). V lost 0 bases and J lost 2, with 15 bases in between. The CDR3 length is 16 residues. Germline V gene lookup returns CDR1 SGDLS and CDR2 YYNGEE. CDR3 sequence reads: CASSVVPGVRTYEQYF. CDR3 DNA sequence: TGTGCCAGCAGCGTAGTCCCAGGGGTTAGGACCTACGAGCAGTACTTC.

The rearrangement uses TRBV19 and TRBJ2-1; a possible D gene is TRBD2 (6 bases). The CDR3 has 14 amino acids. V was trimmed by 3 bases and J by 1 base, leaving 7 bases between them. CDR1 and CDR2 from the germline V gene are LNHDA and SQIVND (reference sequence). The CDR3 region is CASSMSGSYNEQFF. The CDR3 DNA reads as TGTGCCAGTAGTATGAGCGGGTCCTACAATGAGCAGTTCTTC.

The rearrangement joins TRBV7-7 to TRBJ2-3; no definite D call. Germline CDR1 is SSHAT and CDR2 is FNYEAQ (reference sequence). The ends were cut back, 0 bases at V and 4 bases at J, with 5 bases in the middle. CDR3 size: 13 residues. The chain's CDR3 is CASSLALADTQYF. CDR3 in DNA: TGTGCCAGCAGCTTAGCGTTGGCAGATACGCAGTATTTT. Based on the CDR3 plus reference TRBV7-7 and TRBJ2-3, the full variable domain is GAGVSQSPRYKVTKRGQDVTLRCDPISSHATLYWYQQALGQGPEFLTYFNYEAQPDKSGLPSDRFSAERPEGSISTLTIQRTEQRDSAMYRCASSLALADTQYFGPGTRLTVL.

V gene TRBV6-1 combines with J gene TRBJ1-2; 7 bases align to TRBD1. The CDR3 contains 13 residues. V shed 6 bases, J shed 4 bases, and the junction held 5 bases outside the gene matches. Looked up from germline, CDR1 is MNHNS and CDR2 is SASEGT. The CDR3 protein is CASSPGQIYGYTF. The CDR3 DNA reads TGTGCCAGCAGCCCGGGACAGATCTATGGCTACACCTTC.

This clone came up once. V gene TRBV28 combines with J gene TRBJ1-3; tentative D call: TRBD1 (5 bases). Germline lookup yields CDR1 MDHEN and CDR2 SYDVKM. Deletions cut 4 bases from V and 5 bases from J, with 21 bases between. The CDR3 has 17 residues. CDR3 coding DNA: TGTGCCAGCAGTTCCCACGTACAGGCGTTTAGACGAAACACCATATATTTT. Protein: CASSSHVQAFRRNTIYF. The complete variable domain, with remaining parts taken from reference TRBV28 and TRBJ1-3, reads DVKVTQSSRYLVKRTGEKVFLECVQDMDHENMFWYRQDPGLGLRLIYFSYDVKMKEKGDIPEGYSVSREKKERFSLILESASTNQTSMYLCASSSHVQAFRRNTIYFGEGSWLTVV.

The genes are TRBV6-5 and TRBJ2-3; possible D gene TRBD1, 6 bases. Germline V lookup: CDR1 MNHEY, CDR2 SVGAGI. Trimming cost V 3 bases and J 5 bases, with 15 bases left between them. The CDR3 length is 15 residues. The CDR3 bases are TGTGCCAGCAGTTATGGGACATCCTGGGGAGATACGCAGTATTTT. It is translated as CASSYGTSWGDTQYF.

The rearrangement links TRBV4-2 to TRBJ2-7; 12 bases agree with TRBD2. Unmatched junction bases numbered 9, after V lost 2 bases and J lost 7 bases. CDR1 is LGHNA, CDR2 YNFKEQ, per germline. The CDR3 spans 16 residues. Written as DNA, the CDR3 is TGTGCCAGCAGCCAAAGTCGACTAGCGGGAGACCAAGAGCAGTACTTC. Its protein product is CASSQSRLAGDQEQYF.